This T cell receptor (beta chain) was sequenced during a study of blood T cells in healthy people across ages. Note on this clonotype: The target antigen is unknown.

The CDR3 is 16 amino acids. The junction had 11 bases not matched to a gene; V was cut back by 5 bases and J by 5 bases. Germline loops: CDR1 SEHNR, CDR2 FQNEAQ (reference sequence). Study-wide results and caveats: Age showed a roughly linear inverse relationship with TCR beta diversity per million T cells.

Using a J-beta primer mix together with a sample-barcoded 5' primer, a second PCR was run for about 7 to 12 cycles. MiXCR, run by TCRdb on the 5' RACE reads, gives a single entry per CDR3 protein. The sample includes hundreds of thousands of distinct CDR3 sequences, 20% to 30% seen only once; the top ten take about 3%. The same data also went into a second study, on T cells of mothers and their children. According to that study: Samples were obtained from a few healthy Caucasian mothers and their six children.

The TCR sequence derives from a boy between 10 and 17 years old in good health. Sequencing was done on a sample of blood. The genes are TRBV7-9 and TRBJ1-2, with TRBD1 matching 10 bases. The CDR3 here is CASSEFPGTGEYGYTF. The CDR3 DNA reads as TGTGCCAGCAGCGAGTTCCCCGGGACAGGGGAATATGGCTACACCTTC.